Presented here are 28 T cell receptor beta chains from one specimen sequenced in a study of response to subunit inactivated influenza vaccine (dated by TCRdb to 2017 to 2018). The library was produced with RT-PCR. Sequenced using an Illumina HiSeq 2500. The public reads were run again by TCRdb, first through fastp at Q25 and then through MiXCR, and only productive beta chains were kept. Every CDR3 protein is listed once, alongside the most common genes and DNA of its rows. The sample table lists approximately 700,000 distinct CDR3 sequences, around 14% of them with a count of one. Roughly 11% of the sample is taken by the ten largest. The sequenced sample was PBMCs from blood, obtained 11 to 12 days after vaccination. The receptors were gathered from a man in his forties or fifties who received an inactivated influenza vaccine. Donor details come from another sample of the same person, matched by shared clones.

The gene calls are TRBV20-1 and TRBJ2-5; TRBD2 matches at 13 bases. V was pared by 6 bases and J by 3 bases, with 7 bases of the junction left unmatched. The germline V gene encodes CDR1 DFQATT and CDR2 SNEGSKA (reference sequence). This CDR3 has 15 residues. The CDR3 coding sequence is TGCAGTGCAACCGGACTAGCGGGAGATGAAGAGACCCAGTACTTC. It yields the protein CSATGLAGDEETQYF.

This clonotype was counted ten times or more. The chain uses TRBV7-2 and TRBJ2-3; 7 bases are shared with TRBD1. The CDR3 consists of 13 residues. Trimming at V came to 5 bases and at J to 4 bases, leaving 3 bases not matched to a gene. Looked up from germline, CDR1 is SGHTA and CDR2 is FQGNSA. The chain's CDR3 is CASSGDRADTQYF. The CDR3 DNA reads as TGTGCCAGCAGCGGAGACAGGGCAGATACGCAGTATTTT.

This clonotype appeared many times. The chain joins TRBV4-1 to TRBJ2-1, with 13 bases matching TRBD2. In germline, CDR1 is MGHRA, CDR2 YSYEKL. J gave up 5 bases and V 2 bases, and 3 bases lay outside the gene matches. The CDR3 is 16 residues long. CDR3 loop: CASSQTLAGGHNEQFF. The DNA for the CDR3 is TGCGCCAGCAGCCAAACACTAGCGGGGGGGCACAATGAGCAGTTCTTC.

The rearrangement uses TRBV5-1 and TRBJ2-5, with D possibly TRBD2 on 5 matching bases. This CDR3 spans 13 amino acids. Germline V gene lookup returns CDR1 SGHRS and CDR2 YFSETQ. Trimming took off 0 bases at V and 5 bases at J, with 8 bases between the two ends. The CDR3 sequence is CASSLGGFETQYF. In DNA form, the CDR3 reads TGCGCCAGCAGCTTGGGAGGGTTTGAGACCCAGTACTTC.

This clonotype turned up a few times. The V and J genes are TRBV28 and TRBJ2-1, with TRBD1 as a possible D gene (5 bases). CDR1 MDHEN and CDR2 SYDVKM come from the germline V gene. The ends were cut back, 6 bases at V and 3 bases at J, with 18 bases in the middle. The CDR3 has 16 residues. CDR3 sequence: CASRGTGVFGYNEQFF. The CDR3 nucleotides are TGTGCCAGCAGGGGCACAGGCGTTTTTGGCTACAATGAGCAGTTCTTC.

This clonotype was detected a few times. CDR3 coding DNA: TGTGCCAGCAGCTTAGATCTCGGGGTAGGCAACTACGAGCAGTACTTC. This sequence encodes CASSLDLGVGNYEQYF. The V gene is TRBV7-9, the J gene TRBJ2-7, with a possible D match to TRBD2 (5 bases). Germline V gene data show CDR1 as SEHNR and CDR2 as FQNEAQ (reference sequence). The V and J ends lost 1 base and 3 bases respectively, with 16 bases between them. This CDR3 has 16 residues.

This clonotype has a handful of counts. The rearrangement joins TRBV7-2 to TRBJ2-2; possibly TRBD1 for D (5 bases). Trimming took off 1 base at V and 2 bases at J, with 14 bases between the two ends. Per germline, CDR1 SGHTA and CDR2 FQGNSA. The CDR3 is made up of 17 amino acids. The CDR3 region is CASSLGFRVRNTGELFF. DNA for the CDR3: TGTGCCAGCAGCTTAGGTTTCAGGGTCCGAAACACCGGGGAGCTGTTTTTT. Complete variable domain (other parts from reference TRBV7-2 and TRBJ2-2): GAGVSQSPSNKVTEKGKDVELRCDPISGHTALYWYRQSLGQGLEFLIYFQGNSAPDKSGLPSDRFSAERTGGSVSTLTIQRTQQEDSAVYLCASSLGFRVRNTGELFFGEGSRLTVL.

The J gene is TRBJ2-1, the V gene TRBV7-2; perhaps TRBD2 as D (6 bases). CDR3 size: 13 residues. The germline V gene encodes CDR1 SGHTA and CDR2 FQGNSA. The CDR3 DNA reads as TGTGCGGGGGGTAAAGTCGGAAACAATGAGCAGTTCTTC. Encoded protein: CAGGKVGNNEQFF.

This clonotype was observed a handful of times. In DNA, the CDR3 is TGTGCCAGCAGATTCACAGGGACGACCACTGAAGCTTTCTTT. This encodes CASRFTGTTTEAFF. J is TRBJ1-1 and V is TRBV28; maybe TRBD1 (6 bases). This CDR3 has 14 residues. Trimming took 6 bases from V and 4 from J, leaving 15 bases between them. The germline V gene encodes CDR1 MDHEN and CDR2 SYDVKM.

This clonotype was recorded at least ten times. The V gene is TRBV28, the J gene TRBJ2-5, with a tentative D call TRBD1 (6 bases). The CDR3 contains 16 residues. Germline loops: CDR1 MDHEN, CDR2 SYDVKM. Trimming removed 4 bases from V and 1 base from J, with 16 bases in between. CDR3 sequence: CASSSFIGQTQETQYF. DNA for the CDR3: TGTGCCAGCAGTTCGTTCATAGGACAGACCCAAGAGACCCAGTACTTC.

There are a few counts of this clonotype. The chain has TRBV7-3 and TRBJ2-2, with 7 bases fitting TRBD1. Germline CDR1 and CDR2: SGHTA and FQGTGA. The V and J ends lost 5 bases and 10 bases, in that order; junction bases with no gene match: 16. The CDR3 is 16 residues long. The CDR3 region is CASSNRDSLALEELFF. CDR3 bases: TGTGCCAGCAGCAACCGGGACAGCTTAGCTCTCGAGGAGCTGTTTTTT.

In this sample, this clonotype turned up a few times. The chain couples TRBV7-2 to TRBJ2-2; D gene unclear. Trimming took off 3 bases at V and 6 bases at J, with 8 bases between the two ends. The germline V gene has CDR1 SGHTA and CDR2 FQGNSA. The CDR3 runs to 13 residues. The CDR3 here is CASSFPPSGELFF. In DNA form, the CDR3 reads TGTGCCAGCAGCTTCCCGCCCTCCGGGGAGCTGTTTTTT.

The rearrangement joins TRBV20-1 to TRBJ2-7; D uncertain. The CDR3 has 19 residues. Germline V lookup: CDR1 DFQATT, CDR2 SNEGSKA (reference sequence). The V end lost 3 bases, the J end lost 2 bases, and 29 bases lay between the germline ends. The CDR3 spells CSASPEWTSRPGIAYEQYF. DNA for the CDR3: TGCAGTGCTAGTCCAGAGTGGACCAGCAGGCCAGGCATAGCCTACGAGCAGTACTTC.

The V call is TRBV28, the J call TRBJ2-2, with D possibly being TRBD2 (6 bases). Germline CDR1 reads MDHEN; CDR2 reads SYDVKM. V was clipped by 5 bases and J by 6 bases, with 10 bases between them. The CDR3 contains 13 residues. The CDR3 DNA is TGTGCCAGCAGTCGGGTAGCGGCCGGGGAGCTGTTTTTT. Protein: CASSRVAAGELFF.

This clonotype occurred a few times. The chain carries TRBV20-1 and TRBJ2-7; 7 nucleotides match TRBD1. The germline V gene has CDR1 DFQATT and CDR2 SNEGSKA (reference sequence). The length of the CDR3 is 14 residues. Trimming at V came to 4 bases and at J to 1 base, leaving 7 bases not matched to a gene. This CDR3 reads CSATGTETSYEQYF. As DNA, the CDR3 is TGCAGTGCTACTGGGACAGAGACTTCCTACGAGCAGTACTTC.

In this sample, this clonotype turned up many times. The J gene is TRBJ2-7, the V gene TRBV12-3 or TRBV12-4; 9 bases match TRBD1. This CDR3 comprises 13 residues. After removal of 3 bases from V and 4 bases from J, the junction contained 1 base not matched to a gene. CDR3 loop: CASSLGTGYEQYF. CDR3 sequence (DNA): TGTGCCAGCAGTTTGGGGACAGGGTACGAGCAGTACTTC.

This clonotype has only a few counts. The chain joins TRBV5-1 to TRBJ2-1; D not resolved. This CDR3 has 14 residues. Trimming shortened V by 5 bases and J by 5 bases, and 14 bases separated the two germline ends. CDR1 SGHRS and CDR2 YFSETQ come from the germline V gene. CDR3 coding DNA: TGCGCCAGCAGTATGGGGTTCCATAACAATGAGCAGTTCTTC. Translated: CASSMGFHNNEQFF. The full variable domain, its missing parts supplied by reference TRBV5-1 and TRBJ2-1, is KAGVTQTPRYLIKTRGQQVTLSCSPISGHRSVSWYQQTPGQGLQFLFEYFSETQRNKGNFPGRFSGRQFSNSRSEMNVSTLELGDSALYLCASSMGFHNNEQFFGPGTRLTVL.

This clonotype was seen a handful of times. V gene TRBV28 combines with J gene TRBJ2-7; D call uncertain. The CDR3 consists of 15 residues. The germline V gene encodes CDR1 MDHEN and CDR2 SYDVKM. Trimming took 3 bases from V and 5 from J, leaving 17 bases between them. This chain's CDR3 is CASSFALEDGHEQYF. The CDR3 DNA reads as TGTGCCAGCAGTTTTGCCCTTGAAGATGGGCACGAGCAGTACTTC.

The chain carries TRBV2 and TRBJ2-3, with 8 bases aligning to TRBD2. Trimming took 7 bases from V and 4 from J; bases not matched to a gene: 13. The CDR3 has 16 amino acids. Germline V gene lookup returns CDR1 SNHLY and CDR2 FYNNEI. CDR3 in amino acids: CASTPGLARGADTQYF. The DNA of the CDR3 is TGTGCCAGCACCCCGGGGCTAGCGCGGGGGGCAGATACGCAGTATTTT.

The chain uses TRBV7-9 and TRBJ2-1; D is possibly TRBD2 (5 bases). The V end was cut by 1 base, the J end by 1 base, with 11 bases between. The CDR3 spans 16 residues. Germline V gene lookup returns CDR1 SEHNR and CDR2 FQNEAQ (reference sequence). DNA of the CDR3: TGTGCCAGCAGCTTAGAGCCGGGAAAGTCCTACAATGAGCAGTTCTTC. Its protein product is CASSLEPGKSYNEQFF. Full variable domain (outside the CDR3, taken from reference TRBV7-9 and TRBJ2-1): DTGVSQNPRHKITKRGQNVTFRCDPISEHNRLYWYRQTLGQGPEFLTYFQNEAQLEKSRLLSDRFSAERPKGSFSTLEIQRTEQGDSAMYLCASSLEPGKSYNEQFFGPGTRLTVL.

This clonotype was seen a handful of times. This chain uses TRBV6-5 with TRBJ2-2; TRBD2 agrees at 9 bases. Trimming took 3 bases from V and 8 from J; bases not matched to a gene: 10. Germline CDR1 MNHEY, CDR2 SVGAGI. The CDR3 runs to 16 residues. The CDR3 nucleotides are TGTGCCAGCAGTTATTTAGCGGGAGTCGAGGGTGGGGAGCTGTTTTTT. Protein sequence: CASSYLAGVEGGELFF.

The chain carries TRBV5-1 and TRBJ2-5; 13 positions match TRBD2. V shed 4 bases, J shed 1 base, and the junction held 7 bases outside the gene matches. CDR3 length: 17 residues. The germline V gene has CDR1 SGHRS and CDR2 YFSETQ. The CDR3 sequence is CASSKEGTSGAQETQYF. The CDR3 bases are TGCGCCAGCAGCAAGGAAGGGACTAGCGGGGCCCAAGAGACCCAGTACTTC.

This clonotype has only a few counts. This chain joins TRBV3-1 and TRBJ1-1; 7 bases are a match to TRBD1. CDR3 length equals 13 residues. Germline V lookup: CDR1 LGHDT, CDR2 YNNKEL (reference sequence). Trimming cost V 3 bases and J 6 bases; bases outside gene matches: 4. The CDR3 region is CASSQQGVPEAFF. The CDR3 DNA follows: TGTGCCAGCAGCCAGCAGGGGGTCCCTGAAGCTTTCTTT.

This clonotype was detected a few times. The CDR3 bases are TGTGCCAGCAGCCAAGATAGGGGACACCGCTATGGCTACACCTTC. Its protein product is CASSQDRGHRYGYTF. V is TRBV3-1 and J is TRBJ1-2; D may be TRBD1 (6 bases). Deletions cut 0 bases from V and 4 bases from J, with 12 bases between. Looked up from germline, CDR1 is LGHDT and CDR2 is YNNKEL (reference sequence). The CDR3 spans 15 residues.

This clonotype was observed many times. The CDR3 sequence: CASSLTEMNTEAFF. In nucleotides, the CDR3 is TGTGCCAGCAGTTTAACGGAGATGAACACTGAAGCTTTCTTT. The chain recombines TRBV12-3 or TRBV12-4 with TRBJ1-1; D uncertain. The CDR3 loop spans 14 amino acids. Trimming removed 2 bases from V and 0 bases from J, with 7 bases in between.

This clonotype was seen at least ten times. The chain links TRBV6-5 to TRBJ2-1; 13 bases align to TRBD2. Trimming cost V 0 bases and J 8 bases; bases outside gene matches: 4. CDR1 is MNHEY, CDR2 SVGAGI, per germline. CDR3 length: 16 residues. The CDR3 DNA reads as TGTGCCAGCAGTTACTCCGGGACTAGCGGGATCTATGAGCAGTTCTTC. It encodes CASSYSGTSGIYEQFF.

The chain couples TRBV20-1 to TRBJ1-2, with D maybe TRBD1 (5 bases). V lost 0 bases and J lost 4, with 12 bases in between. Germline V gives CDR1 DFQATT, CDR2 SNEGSKA (reference sequence). The CDR3 runs to 14 residues. CDR3 bases: TGCAGTGCTAGAGATCTGGGGAGGGGCTATGGCTACACCTTC. Translation: CSARDLGRGYGYTF.

The genes are TRBV5-1 and TRBJ2-7; the match to TRBD2 covers 7 bases. This CDR3 is 14 amino acids long. V was clipped by 5 bases and J by 1 base; unmatched bases: 6. Germline V gives CDR1 SGHRS, CDR2 YFSETQ. As DNA, the CDR3 is TGCGCCAGCAGACATCTGGGGGGGTCCTACGAGCAGTACTTC. Its translation: CASRHLGGSYEQYF.